The 25 T cell receptor beta chains below all came from one sample that was sequenced in a study of vaccination and CD4 T cells after COVID-19. An Oncomine TCR Beta short-read assay was used to sequence the DNA from cultured CD4+ T cells. One entry per CDR3 protein, called by TCRdb with MiXCR from the PCR reads. In the table there are 6,600 or so distinct CDR3 sequences, just under 30% of which are singletons. Treatment defined: roughly ten-day PBMC culture with coronavirus spike peptide pools or control peptides (ViraFEST assay). According to the study, CD4+ T cells from the unexposed donor were gathered ahead of the COVID-19 pandemic (2011-2018). No antigens are known for them. The sample taken for sequencing was CD4+ T cells from blood, cultured in vitro. All receptors come from a human donor in good health.

The chain carries TRBV15 and TRBJ2-7; D remains unclear. CDR3 length: 13 residues. The germline gives CDR1 LNHNV, CDR2 YYDKDF (reference sequence). The V gene lost 0 bases and the J gene lost 5 bases, with 8 bases spanning the gap. The CDR3 sequence: CATSRDLGDEQYF. The CDR3 nucleotides read TGTGCCACCAGCAGAGATCTTGGAGACGAGCAGTACTTC.

This clonotype turned up a few times. The genes are TRBV29-1 and TRBJ1-2; no reliable D call. The germline V gene encodes CDR1 SQVTM and CDR2 ANQGSEA. CDR3 length equals 12 residues. V gave up 5 bases and J gave up 5 bases, with 12 bases separating them. The CDR3 spells CSVSLERYGYTF. Here the CDR3 DNA reads TGCAGCGTTTCACTGGAGAGATATGGCTACACCTTC.

Concerning this clonotype: An end of the junction differs from the germline gene, which may be a read error. This chain uses TRBV7-9 with TRBJ1-1; D possibly corresponds to TRBD1 (6 bases). Germline V gives CDR1 SEHNR, CDR2 FQNEAQ (reference sequence). The CDR3 length is 17 residues. CDR3: CAGSLGGGGLMNTEAFF. CDR3 DNA sequence: TGTGCCGGCAGCTTAGGAGGGGGGGGCCTCATGAACACTGAAGCTTTCTTT.

This clonotype was seen only a few times. The V call is TRBV5-1, the J call TRBJ1-1; D might be TRBD1 (5 bases). Trimming left V 0 bases short and J 8 bases short, with 8 bases between. Per the germline V gene, CDR1 is SGHRS and CDR2 is YFSETQ. The CDR3 spans 12 residues. CDR3 in amino acids: CASSLARGEAFF. For the CDR3, the DNA is TGCGCCAGCAGCTTGGCCCGGGGGGAAGCTTTCTTT.

The rearrangement uses TRBV5-1 and TRBJ2-7; 7 bases align to TRBD1. Per germline, CDR1 SGHRS and CDR2 YFSETQ. V lost 3 bases to trimming and J lost 0 bases; unmatched junction nucleotides: 9. CDR3 length equals 16 residues. The CDR3 sequence is CASSSTGTASSYEQYF. CDR3 coding DNA: TGCGCCAGCAGCTCAACCGGGACAGCGAGCTCCTACGAGCAGTACTTC.

This clonotype was found a few times. This chain links TRBV7-2 with TRBJ2-3; 14 nucleotides align to TRBD2. The CDR3 has 17 residues. Germline values: CDR1 SGHTA, CDR2 FQGNSA. V dropped 3 bases and J dropped 1; count of bases not matched to a gene: 3. The CDR3 bases are TGTGCCAGCAGCTTCCGACTAGCGGGGGGGCGCACAGATACGCAGTATTTT. Translated, it gives CASSFRLAGGRTDTQYF.

The V call is TRBV4-1, the J call TRBJ1-5; D unclear. Germline CDR1 reads MGHRA; CDR2 reads YSYEKL. This CDR3 contains 17 residues. The V and J ends lost 3 bases and 5 bases respectively, with 20 bases between them. CDR3 region: CASSQINMGLTDQPQHF. In nucleotides, the CDR3 is TGCGCCAGCAGCCAGATTAACATGGGTCTTACGGATCAGCCCCAGCATTTT.

This clonotype was counted a few times. V usage is TRBV20-1 and J usage is TRBJ2-1; 12 bases agree with TRBD2. The CDR3 has 14 residues. V shed 3 bases and J 4 bases; nucleotides not matched to a gene: 1. Germline CDR1 is DFQATT and CDR2 is SNEGSKA (reference sequence). This CDR3 is CSASTSGGYNEQFF. DNA for the CDR3: TGCAGTGCTAGTACTAGCGGGGGGTACAATGAGCAGTTCTTC.

The chain uses TRBV5-4 and TRBJ2-7; D remains unclear. This CDR3 spans 13 amino acids. Trimming took off 2 bases at V and 1 base at J, with 7 bases between the two ends. Germline V gene sequence: CDR1 SGHNT, CDR2 YYREEE (reference sequence). The DNA for the CDR3 is TGTGCCAGCAGCTTTCAGATTTCCTACGAGCAGTACTTC. Protein product: CASSFQISYEQYF. Complete variable domain (other parts from reference TRBV5-4 and TRBJ2-7): ETGVTQSPTHLIKTRGQQVTLRCSSQSGHNTVSWYQQALGQGPQFIFQYYREEENGRGNFPPRFSGLQFPNYSSELNVNALELDDSALYLCASSFQISYEQYFGPGTRLTVT.

The rearrangement uses TRBV7-3 and TRBJ2-7; no clear D gene. The CDR3 length is 13 residues. V shed 5 bases and J shed 1 base, with 9 bases lying between them. Germline V gene data show CDR1 as SGHTA and CDR2 as FQGTGA. The CDR3 nucleotides read TGTGCCAGCAGCGCCGGGCAGTCCTACGAGCAGTACTTC. This translates into CASSAGQSYEQYF.

In its sample, this clonotype ranks as medium-sized (0.01 to 0.1%). This chain connects TRBV7-2 to TRBJ1-5; D is undetermined. Deletions cut 1 base from V and 4 bases from J, with 5 bases between. From germline, CDR1 is SGHTA and CDR2 FQGNSA. The CDR3 has 13 amino acids. CDR3 bases: TGTGCCAGCAGCTTAGACACGAATCAGCCCCAGCATTTT. It is translated as CASSLDTNQPQHF.

The V gene is TRBV4-3, the J gene TRBJ1-1; 10 bases agree with TRBD1. With 0 bases clipped from V and 0 bases from J, the junction kept 4 bases outside the gene matches. Germline lookup yields CDR1 LGHNA and CDR2 YSLEER. CDR3 length: 17 residues. For the CDR3, the DNA is TGCGCCAGCAGCCAAGACGGGACAGGGGTGTTGAACACTGAAGCTTTCTTT. As protein: CASSQDGTGVLNTEAFF.

This clonotype turned up a few times. V usage is TRBV12-3 or TRBV12-4 and J usage is TRBJ1-6; 7 bases fit TRBD1. V shed 6 bases, J shed 10 bases, and the junction held 12 bases outside the gene matches. This CDR3 region has 15 residues. The CDR3 DNA sequence: TGTGCCAGCAGCCCCCGGGACAGCCTTGGATCACCCCTCCACTTT. This encodes CASSPRDSLGSPLHF.

V is TRBV18 and J is TRBJ2-5; D gene uncertain. V lost 3 bases to trimming and J lost 3 bases, with 14 bases between them. The CDR3 is made up of 15 amino acids. The V gene's germline CDR1 is KGHSH and CDR2 LQKENI. DNA of the CDR3: TGTGCCAGCTCACCTTACACACCCTTGGAAGAGACCCAGTACTTC. It encodes CASSPYTPLEETQYF.

The chain uses TRBV2 and TRBJ2-7, with 9 positions matching TRBD1. CDR1 and CDR2 from the germline V gene are SNHLY and FYNNEI. The trim removed 6 bases at V and 4 bases at J, leaving 7 bases unmatched. CDR3 length: 14 amino acids. This CDR3 reads CASRQDRGIYEQYF. The DNA of the CDR3 is TGTGCCAGCAGGCAGGACAGGGGAATTTACGAGCAGTACTTC.

The chain uses TRBV12-3 or TRBV12-4 and TRBJ1-2; D is undetermined. Trimming took 5 bases from V and 5 from J, leaving 9 bases between them. The CDR3 runs 12 residues. The CDR3 coding sequence is TGTGCCAGCAGTAGGATGCTATATGGCTACACCTTC. This translates into CASSRMLYGYTF.

The V and J genes are TRBV5-1 and TRBJ2-1; D might be TRBD1 (5 bases). The ends were cut back, 4 bases at V and 6 bases at J, with 17 bases in the middle. CDR1 and CDR2 (germline): SGHRS, YFSETQ. The CDR3 totals 15 residues. For the CDR3, the DNA is TGCGCCAGCAGCATGGACACAAGCCCCTTCAATGAGCAGTTCTTC. Translation gives CASSMDTSPFNEQFF.

This clonotype showed up just once. The rearrangement joins TRBV5-1 to TRBJ1-6; D is ambiguous. The CDR3 length is 13 residues. Per germline, CDR1 SGHRS and CDR2 YFSETQ. V was cut by 0 bases and J by 9 bases, with 7 bases left in between. CDR3 sequence (DNA): TGCGCCAGCAGCTTGGAGGAAGGTTCACCCCTCCACTTT. Translation gives CASSLEEGSPLHF.

The chain uses TRBV9 and TRBJ1-1; D gene unclear. Germline lookup yields CDR1 SGDLS and CDR2 YYNGEE. V was pared by 2 bases and J by 5 bases, with 10 bases between. This CDR3 is 13 amino acids long. The CDR3 is CASSVRPVTEAFF. CDR3 nucleotides: TGTGCCAGCAGCGTGAGACCTGTTACTGAAGCTTTCTTT.

This clonotype was detected a few times. The chain's CDR3 is CASSRQGGTVRGSYNSPLHF. The CDR3 DNA follows: TGTGCCAGCAGTAGACAGGGCGGAACGGTACGGGGCTCCTATAATTCACCCCTCCACTTT. The genes are TRBV6-1 and TRBJ1-6; 7 bases match TRBD1. Unmatched junction bases numbered 16, after V lost 5 bases and J lost 0 bases. Germline CDR1 and CDR2: MNHNS and SASEGT. The CDR3 contains 20 residues.

The J gene is TRBJ2-7, the V gene TRBV20-1; 8 positions match TRBD2. Germline lookup yields CDR1 DFQATT and CDR2 SNEGSKA (reference sequence). V gave up 6 bases and J gave up 2 bases; unmatched junction bases: 6. CDR3 size: 13 residues. The chain's CDR3 is CSAQHGGAYEQYF. CDR3 DNA: TGCAGTGCCCAGCACGGGGGGGCCTACGAGCAGTACTTC.

J is TRBJ1-1 and V is TRBV7-2; tentatively, D is TRBD1 (5 bases). Trimming shortened V by 2 bases and J by 1 base, and 11 bases separated the two germline ends. The germline gives CDR1 SGHTA, CDR2 FQGNSA. This CDR3 comprises 15 residues. CDR3 sequence reads: CASSLTGTANTEAFF. CDR3 coding DNA: TGTGCCAGCAGCTTAACCGGGACCGCGAACACTGAAGCTTTCTTT.

V is TRBV25-1 and J is TRBJ1-4, with D uncertain. Looked up from germline, CDR1 is MGHDK and CDR2 is SYGVNS. The CDR3 is 15 residues long. The V end lost 1 base, the J end lost 8 bases, and 14 bases lay between the germline ends. The CDR3 coding sequence is TGTGCCAGCAGTGAATTGCGGGGAGAGTGGGAAAAACTGTTTTTT. It yields the protein CASSELRGEWEKLFF.

J is TRBJ2-1 and V is TRBV7-3; 10 nucleotides agree with TRBD2. The length of the CDR3 is 15 residues. Per the germline V gene, CDR1 is SGHTA and CDR2 is FQGTGA. V was pared by 5 bases and J by 5 bases, with 6 bases of the junction left unmatched. CDR3 DNA: TGTGCCAGCAGCGCGGTAGCGGGGGGAAACAATGAGCAGTTCTTC. As protein: CASSAVAGGNNEQFF.

The chain joins TRBV27 to TRBJ1-1; D unresolved. This CDR3 region has 13 residues. V was trimmed by 3 bases and J by 0 bases, leaving 5 bases between them. Looked up from germline, CDR1 is MNHEY and CDR2 is SMNVEV (reference sequence). CDR3: CASSFRVNTEAFF. CDR3 DNA sequence: TGTGCCAGCAGTTTCAGAGTGAACACTGAAGCTTTCTTT.